The next 27 T cell receptor beta chains were all read from a single sample in a study of Ad26.COV2.S vaccination and SARS-CoV-2 variants. Treatment here: roughly 20 received Ad26.COV2.S at low or high dose, single or two shots; about 5 received placebo; per-sample allocation not given. Sampling happened 63 days after the first vaccine or placebo injection. Measured with immunoSEQ multiplex PCR; TCRdb has only the in-frame clones, and not every one. The sample shows about 280,000 clones, more than 70% of them seen only once. The sample in question was peripheral blood, obtained in a trial of Ad26.COV2.S vaccine versus placebo. These receptor sequences come from a person between 18 and 60 years old who received the Ad26.COV2.S COVID-19 vaccine or a placebo.

The chain joins TRBV19 to TRBJ1-1, with 8 bases fitting TRBD1. Looked up from germline, CDR1 is LNHDA and CDR2 is SQIVND (reference sequence). V shed 3 bases, J shed 0 bases, and the junction held 15 bases outside the gene matches. CDR3 length: 19 amino acids. In nucleotides, the CDR3 is TGTGCCAGTAGTATCCGTACCGCGGGACAGGCGTTCATGAACACTGAAGCTTTCTTT. This gives the protein CASSIRTAGQAFMNTEAFF.

This sequence joins TRBV3-1 (or the pseudogene TRBV3-2) and TRBJ1-2; 10 nucleotides match TRBD1. Trimming at V came to 3 bases and at J to 8 bases, leaving 6 bases not matched to a gene. The CDR3 is 14 residues long. Germline CDR1 and CDR2: LGHDT and YNNKEL (reference sequence). The CDR3 here is CASSHLTGGTGYTF. The CDR3, as DNA: TGTGCCAGCAGCCATTTGACAGGGGGCACGGGCTACACCTTC.

The rearrangement links TRBV5-1 to TRBJ2-5, with D tentatively TRBD1 (6 bases). V was pared by 3 bases and J by 2 bases, with 11 bases between. The germline gives CDR1 SGHRS, CDR2 YFSETQ. This CDR3 spans 14 amino acids. CDR3 nucleotides: TGCGCCAGCAGCTCCCCGACAGGTCAAGAGACCCAGTACTTC. This sequence encodes CASSSPTGQETQYF.

The chain couples TRBV5-4 to TRBJ2-3, with 12 bases lining up with TRBD2. Germline V gene data show CDR1 as SGHNT and CDR2 as YYREEE (reference sequence). J was trimmed by 6 bases and V by 7 bases; bases with no gene match: 9. The CDR3 has 15 residues. The CDR3 protein is CASRLAGGPLDTQYF. The CDR3 DNA is TGTGCCAGCCGGCTAGCGGGAGGGCCGCTCGATACGCAGTATTTT.

V gene TRBV5-6 combines with J gene TRBJ2-3, with 9 bases aligning to TRBD1. Trimming at V came to 2 bases and at J to 1 base, leaving 2 bases not matched to a gene. Germline loops: CDR1 SGHDT, CDR2 YYEEEE. The CDR3 contains 15 residues. The CDR3 loop reads CASSLTGGGTDTQYF. CDR3 nucleotide sequence: TGTGCCAGCAGCTTAACAGGGGGCGGCACAGATACGCAGTATTTT. The full variable domain, in which reference TRBV5-6 and TRBJ2-3 provide the parts outside the CDR3, is DAGVTQSPTHLIKTRGQQVTLRCSPKSGHDTVSWYQQALGQGPQFIFQYYEEEERQRGNFPDRFSGHQFPNYSSELNVNALLLGDSALYLCASSLTGGGTDTQYFGPGTRLTVL.

This CDR3 reads CSVNPGWNSYNEQFF. The CDR3 DNA follows: TGCAGCGTCAACCCAGGGTGGAACTCCTACAATGAGCAGTTCTTC. V usage is TRBV29-1 and J usage is TRBJ2-1; weak D call: TRBD1 (5 bases). Per the germline V gene, CDR1 is SQVTM and CDR2 is ANQGSEA. With 6 bases removed from V and 0 bases from J, the gap between germline ends came to 15 bases. The CDR3 consists of 15 residues.

In DNA, the CDR3 is TGTGCCAGCAGCAGCCCGTGGGGGAATACAGATACGCAGTATTTT. It codes for CASSSPWGNTDTQYF. The V gene is TRBV5-5, the J gene TRBJ2-3; either TRBD1 or TRBD2 may fit D (5 bases each). V lost 4 bases to trimming and J lost 3 bases, with 15 bases between them. The CDR3 runs 15 residues. Germline lookup yields CDR1 SGHKS and CDR2 YYEKEE (reference sequence).

The V and J genes are TRBV10-3 and TRBJ2-3; TRBD2 matches at 15 bases. CDR1 and CDR2 (germline): ENHRY, SYGVKD. Trimming removed 2 bases from V and 4 bases from J; junction bases left unmatched: 7. This CDR3 region has 18 residues. The CDR3 sequence is CAISEGLAGGPVADTQYF. CDR3 DNA: TGTGCCATCAGTGAGGGACTAGCGGGAGGGCCCGTGGCAGATACGCAGTATTTT.

The chain uses TRBV19 and TRBJ2-3; 8 positions match TRBD2. After removal of 6 bases from V and 3 bases from J, the junction contained 5 bases not matched to a gene. Germline assignment: CDR1 LNHDA and CDR2 SQIVND (reference sequence). CDR3 length: 14 amino acids. The CDR3 DNA reads as TGTGCCAGTAGAGATGGACTAGCAACAGATACGCAGTATTTT. Translated: CASRDGLATDTQYF.

This sequence joins TRBV6-2 or TRBV6-3 and TRBJ2-7, with D possibly TRBD2 on 5 matching bases. Germline values: CDR1 MNHEY, CDR2 SVGEGT. Trimming took off 4 bases at V and 3 bases at J, with 16 bases between the two ends. This CDR3 region has 15 residues. CDR3 amino acids: CASSFPRGNLYEQYF. The CDR3 nucleotides read TGTGCCAGCAGTTTTCCTCGGGGAAACCTCTACGAGCAGTACTTC.

This clone showed up just a few times. The V gene is TRBV5-1, the J gene TRBJ2-7; weak D call: TRBD2 (6 bases). The CDR3 is 12 amino acids. CDR1 is SGHRS, CDR2 YFSETQ, per germline. Trimming pared 0 bases from V and 6 bases from J, leaving 7 bases between. CDR3 region: CASSLGSGEQYF. Written as DNA, the CDR3 is TGCGCCAGCAGCTTGGGTAGCGGCGAGCAGTACTTC.

The CDR3 sequence is CASSSTPQILSGNTIYF. CDR3 DNA: TGTGCCAGCAGCTCCACCCCCCAGATACTCTCTGGAAACACCATATATTTT. V usage is TRBV7-2 and J usage is TRBJ1-3; D remains ambiguous. Germline CDR1 and CDR2: SGHTA and FQGNSA. V was cut by 4 bases and J by 0 bases, with 16 bases left in between. This CDR3 region has 17 residues.

This clone was counted once. V is TRBV30 and J is TRBJ1-4; TRBD1 might be the D (5 bases). Germline CDR1 reads GTSNPN; CDR2 reads SVGIG (reference sequence). The V and J ends lost 4 bases and 8 bases respectively, with 17 bases between them. The CDR3 loop spans 14 amino acids. The CDR3 nucleotides are TGTGCCTGGAAACAGGAAAGTCAACGGGAAAAACTGTTTTTT. It is translated as CAWKQESQREKLFF.

This chain links TRBV9 with TRBJ2-4, with D perhaps matching TRBD2 (6 bases). Trimming took 3 bases from V and 7 from J, leaving 11 bases between them. Germline values: CDR1 SGDLS, CDR2 YYNGEE. The CDR3 is 13 residues long. As DNA, the CDR3 is TGTGCCAGCAGCGCCATAGGAGGGAACATTCAGTACTTC. Amino acids: CASSAIGGNIQYF. Together with reference TRBV9 and TRBJ2-4, the CDR3 gives the full variable domain: DSGVTQTPKHLITATGQRVTLRCSPRSGDLSVYWYQQSLDQGLQFLIQYYNGEERAKGNILERFSAQQFPDLHSELNLSSLELGDSALYFCASSAIGGNIQYFGAGTRLSVL.

The chain joins TRBV6-5 to TRBJ2-3; 11 nucleotides align to TRBD2. Looked up from germline, CDR1 is MNHEY and CDR2 is SVGAGI. This CDR3 has 15 amino acids. V trimming: 4 bases; J trimming: 0 bases; junction bases outside the gene matches: 0. DNA for the CDR3: TGTGCCAGCAGTTGGACTAGCGGGAGCACAGATACGCAGTATTTT. Protein: CASSWTSGSTDTQYF.

CDR3 region: CASSPGQGRAFF. CDR3 sequence (DNA): TGTGCCAGCAGCCCTGGTCAGGGTAGAGCTTTCTTT. The chain links TRBV7-3 to TRBJ1-1, with D perhaps matching TRBD1 (5 bases). Germline V gene sequence: CDR1 SGHTA, CDR2 FQGTGA. This CDR3 comprises 12 residues. The V gene lost 5 bases and the J gene lost 10 bases, with 14 bases spanning the gap.

This chain links TRBV7-2 with TRBJ2-7; 9 nucleotides align to TRBD2. The V gene's germline CDR1 is SGHTA and CDR2 FQGNSA. Unmatched junction bases numbered 2, after V lost 8 bases and J lost 3 bases. The CDR3 loop spans 12 amino acids. In nucleotides, the CDR3 is TGTGCCAGCGGACTAGCGTACTACGAGCAGTACTTC. It specifies CASGLAYYEQYF.

This sequence joins TRBV7-9 and TRBJ1-3; 7 bases agree with TRBD1. The V and J ends lost 3 bases and 2 bases, in that order; junction bases with no gene match: 4. Germline assignment: CDR1 SEHNR and CDR2 FQNEAQ (reference sequence). This CDR3 spans 15 amino acids. CDR3 coding DNA: TGTGCCAGCAGCTTCACAGGGGCCGCTGGAAACACCATATATTTT. Protein sequence: CASSFTGAAGNTIYF.

Concerning this clone: The sample carries other DNA sequences with the same CDR3. The V and J genes are TRBV15 and TRBJ2-3; 8 bases map to TRBD2. Per the germline V gene, CDR1 is LNHNV and CDR2 is YYDKDF (reference sequence). J was trimmed by 2 bases and V by 8 bases; bases with no gene match: 6. This CDR3 has 14 amino acids. CDR3 in DNA: TGTGCCACCTCGGGGGGGCTTTTCACAGATACGCAGTATTTT. Residues: CATSGGLFTDTQYF.

The chain is built from TRBV12-3 or TRBV12-4 and TRBJ2-1, with D possibly matching TRBD2 (5 bases). V lost 6 bases, J lost 7 bases, and 10 bases lay in between. This CDR3 has 12 amino acids. CDR3 nucleotides: TGTGCCAGCAGCCCTACTAGGAATGAGCAGTTCTTC. It translates to CASSPTRNEQFF.

A word on this clone: Different DNA sequences within this sample yield the same CDR3. This chain connects TRBV11-2 to TRBJ2-7, with D possibly being TRBD1 or TRBD2 (5 bases each). CDR1 and CDR2 (germline): SGHAT, FQNNGV. The CDR3 is made up of 13 amino acids. With 5 bases removed from V and 4 bases from J, the gap between germline ends came to 12 bases. The CDR3 nucleotides are TGTGCCAGCAGCCCTGGGACGGGATACGAGCAGTACTTC. Its translation is CASSPGTGYEQYF.

This chain joins TRBV7-8 and TRBJ1-2; D gene ambiguous. The CDR3 is 12 amino acids. Trimming left V 3 bases short and J 5 bases short, with 7 bases between. CDR1 SGHVS and CDR2 FQNEAQ come from the germline V gene. The CDR3 loop reads CASSFLGYGYTF. CDR3 bases: TGTGCCAGCAGCTTTTTGGGGTATGGCTACACCTTC.

CDR3 loop: CASSRGLAGGSPYEQYF. The CDR3 bases are TGCGCCAGCAGCCGAGGACTAGCGGGGGGATCTCCCTACGAGCAGTACTTC. This chain joins TRBV4-3 and TRBJ2-7, with 14 bases that match TRBD2. V dropped 4 bases and J dropped 2; count of bases not matched to a gene: 7. The germline V gene encodes CDR1 LGHNA and CDR2 YSLEER. The CDR3 consists of 17 residues.

This chain links TRBV19 with TRBJ2-1; 8 bases match TRBD2. The CDR3 extends over 16 amino acids. With 3 bases clipped from V and 0 bases from J, the junction kept 4 bases outside the gene matches. The germline V gene has CDR1 LNHDA and CDR2 SQIVND (reference sequence). The CDR3 loop reads CASSMETSGSYNEQFF. DNA of the CDR3: TGTGCCAGTAGTATGGAAACTAGCGGCTCCTACAATGAGCAGTTCTTC.

The CDR3, as DNA: TGTGCCAGCAGCCCTGTAGAGGGTGGGAGAAACATTCAGTACTTC. It codes for CASSPVEGGRNIQYF. The chain carries TRBV7-9 and TRBJ2-4, with D perhaps TRBD2 (5 bases). The CDR3 runs to 15 residues. Trimming left V 5 bases short and J 6 bases short, with 17 bases between. Germline loops: CDR1 SEHNR, CDR2 FQNEAQ (reference sequence).

The gene calls are TRBV20-1 and TRBJ2-5; 12 bases fit TRBD2. CDR3 length equals 18 residues. CDR1 DFQATT and CDR2 SNEGSKA come from the germline V gene (reference sequence). V shed 3 bases, J shed 0 bases, and the junction held 11 bases outside the gene matches. The CDR3 sequence is CSASYLAGGPGYQETQYF. The CDR3 DNA reads as TGCAGTGCTAGTTATCTAGCGGGAGGGCCAGGTTACCAAGAGACCCAGTACTTC.

The V and J genes are TRBV30 and TRBJ1-4; D possibly corresponds to TRBD1 (6 bases). The V gene's germline CDR1 is GTSNPN and CDR2 SVGIG (reference sequence). V was shortened by 5 bases and J by 7 bases, with 14 bases between the two germline ends. The CDR3 has 13 residues. CDR3 loop: CAWGGGHGEKLFF. The CDR3 DNA is TGTGCCTGGGGTGGGGGCCACGGTGAAAAACTGTTTTTT.